Described below is a single T cell receptor beta chain sequence and its context. Its specificity is not known. The CDR3 consists of 14 residues. The V gene's germline CDR1 is MNHNS and CDR2 SASEGT. Trimming took 9 bases from V and 0 from J, leaving 12 bases between them. These data are taken from a study of long-term antiretroviral therapy in people with HIV. Study-level findings and limits: In HIV, the repertoires covered a tighter span of CDR3 lengths than in controls.

Version v3.0 of the immunoSEQ assay was performed at survey level. Assay: immunoSEQ multiplex PCR; the TCRdb copy retains only in-frame clones and omits some. Here the sample spans tens of thousands of clones, 75% to 85% being singletons. This receptor was identified in a man in his forties or fifties with HIV. This specimen was unsorted PBMCs, taken 0.3 years after starting antiretroviral therapy. The chain links TRBV6-1 to TRBJ1-3; D may be TRBD1 (6 bases). The CDR3 sequence: CASLRGSSGNTIYF. The CDR3 DNA sequence: TGTGCCAGTCTGAGGGGGTCCTCTGGAAACACCATATATTTT.